The clone carrying this TCR beta chain occurred once. Its antigen remains unidentified. This record belongs to a study of cytomegalovirus exposure and HLA in healthy donors. Study-wide points: Productive status was seen about 90% or about 30% of the time for most TCR beta V segments in an earlier analysis.

PCR was performed using 60 Vbeta and 13 Jbeta primers. Clones were sequenced by immunoSEQ multiplex PCR, and TCRdb holds only the in-frame ones, with some missing. The sample contains 150,000 to 200,000 clones, roughly 87% of which appear only once. Sequencing input: PBMCs. The TCR was taken from a girl under three years old in good health and CMV-seronegative.

CDR3 DNA sequence: TGTGCCAGCAGTTACTCGAGTCCGCTTCCCTATGGCTACACCTTC. This codes for CASSYSSPLPYGYTF. V usage is TRBV6-5 and J usage is TRBJ1-2; no clear D. V was clipped by 0 bases and J by 4 bases, with 12 bases between them. The CDR3 sequence is 15 residues long. Germline V CDR1 and CDR2: MNHEY, SVGAGI.